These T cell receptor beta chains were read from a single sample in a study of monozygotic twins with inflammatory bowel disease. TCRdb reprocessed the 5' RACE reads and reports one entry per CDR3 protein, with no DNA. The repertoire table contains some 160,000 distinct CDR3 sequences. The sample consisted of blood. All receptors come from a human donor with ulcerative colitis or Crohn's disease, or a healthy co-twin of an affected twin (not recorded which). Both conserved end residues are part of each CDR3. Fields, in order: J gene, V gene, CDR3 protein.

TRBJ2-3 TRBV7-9 CASSLTGTTDTQYF
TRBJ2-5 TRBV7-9 CASSFSGPQETQYF
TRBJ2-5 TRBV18 CASSLFARETQYF
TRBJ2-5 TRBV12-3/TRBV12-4 CASSGTAPETQYF
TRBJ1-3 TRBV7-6 CASSPGTSSVNTIYF
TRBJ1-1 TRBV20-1 CSALQIGGAGTEAFF
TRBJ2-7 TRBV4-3 CASSRNGAGVDEQYF
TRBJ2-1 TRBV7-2 CASSSSRKYNEQFF
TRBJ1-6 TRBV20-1 CSATPRHPDSSPLHF
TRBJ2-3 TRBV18 CASSPTGQGADTQYF
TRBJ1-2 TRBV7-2 CASSPDRGSHGYTF
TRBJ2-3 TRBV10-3 CAISQSGRADTQYF
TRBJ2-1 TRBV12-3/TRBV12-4 CASSMQGLVRNEQFF
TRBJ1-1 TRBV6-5 CASSYSNRIYLNTEAFF
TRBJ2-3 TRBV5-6 CASSLGQGHTDTQYF
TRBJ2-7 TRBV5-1 CASSPRDLYYEQYF
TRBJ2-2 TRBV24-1 CATSDPPTGELFF
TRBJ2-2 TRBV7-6 CASSVWVGFTAELFF
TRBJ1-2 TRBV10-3 CATAGTNYGYTF
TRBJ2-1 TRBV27 CASSLYPEIAGVQFF
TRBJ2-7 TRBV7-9 CASSLKPGLASYEQYF
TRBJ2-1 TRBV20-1 CSASSLHSGVRSYNEQFF
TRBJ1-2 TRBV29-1 CSVGGVDRDSGYTF
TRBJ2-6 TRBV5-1 CASSLKKGGANVLTF
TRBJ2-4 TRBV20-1 CSAGLQEGKNIQYF
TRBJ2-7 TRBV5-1 CASSFDTYEQHF
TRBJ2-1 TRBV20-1 CSATLTNYNEQFF
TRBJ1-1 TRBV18 CASSPSGMVRDTEAFF
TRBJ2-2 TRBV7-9 CASSLPPIGQYTGELFF
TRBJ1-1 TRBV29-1 CSVERRPSPEAFF
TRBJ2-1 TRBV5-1 CASSLGASGYNEQFF
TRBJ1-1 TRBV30 CAWSVAGGFAEAFF
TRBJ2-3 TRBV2 CASTRNRGTDTQYF
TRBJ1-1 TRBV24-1 CATSDYKPQGLRRGTEAFF
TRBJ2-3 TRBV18 CASSPPTGDTQYF
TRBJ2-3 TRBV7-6 CASSLRASGAVTQYF
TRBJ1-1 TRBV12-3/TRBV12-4 CASSLGRGITEAFF
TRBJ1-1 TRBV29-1 CSVDPGGTEAFF
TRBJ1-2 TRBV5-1 CASSLTGGVGYTF
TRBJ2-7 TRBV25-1 CASSEYEGSEQYF
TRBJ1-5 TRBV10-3 CATGTPNQPQHF
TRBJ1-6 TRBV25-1 CASSVANSSLHF
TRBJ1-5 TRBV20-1 CSARGSAVSNQPQHF
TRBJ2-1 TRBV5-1 CASYALGSSSYNEQFF
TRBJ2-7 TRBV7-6 CASSLEAGAYEQYF
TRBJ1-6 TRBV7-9 CASSLGTVAFLHF
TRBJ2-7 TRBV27 CASGRGSYEQYF
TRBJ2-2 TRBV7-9 CASTLPGQNPGELFF
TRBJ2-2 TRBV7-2 CASSLVLGELFF
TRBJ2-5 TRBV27 CASSSHQETQYF
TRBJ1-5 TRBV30 CAWSQSHYNQPQHF
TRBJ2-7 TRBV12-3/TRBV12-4 CASSLALGGEQYF
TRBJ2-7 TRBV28 CASSPYTPPEQYF
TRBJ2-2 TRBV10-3 CARKPVALNTGELFF
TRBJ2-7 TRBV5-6 CASSSFRTDYSSSYEQYF
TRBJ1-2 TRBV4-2 CASSPRTQWDGYTF
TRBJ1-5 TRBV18 CASSLGRDQPQHF